These T cell receptor beta chains were read from a single sample in a study of cytomegalovirus exposure and HLA in healthy donors. TCRdb's copy holds only in-frame clones and misses some; the assay was immunoSEQ multiplex PCR. The table lists 110,000 to 150,000 clones, approximately 83% of them singletons, with around 4.1% in the top ten. Sequencing was performed on PBMCs. The receptors stem from a man aged 40-49 years in good health and CMV-seropositive. Both conserved end residues are part of each CDR3. A D gene is named only where the DNA matches it firmly. Only part of the rows carry a size: once, few, many, or a class if the clone is expanded.

j_gene: TRBJ1-1
v_gene: TRBV9
len: 15
abundance: -
d_gene: -
CDR3aa: CASRAVRGGNAEAFF
CDR3nt: TGTGCCAGCAGAGCAGTGCGTGGGGGGAACGCTGAAGCTTTCTTT

j_gene: TRBJ2-1
v_gene: TRBV7-9
len: 16
abundance: -
d_gene: TRBD2
CDR3aa: CSSSPWGGRTYNEQFF
CDR3nt: TGTTCCAGCAGCCCCTGGGGCGGGAGGACGTACAATGAGCAGTTCTTC

j_gene: TRBJ2-6
v_gene: TRBV7-8
len: 19
abundance: -
d_gene: TRBD1
CDR3aa: CASSPPLRDRGPGANVLTF
CDR3nt: TGTGCCAGCAGCCCCCCCCTCCGGGACAGGGGACCTGGGGCCAACGTCCTGACTTTC

j_gene: TRBJ1-1
v_gene: TRBV18
len: 15
abundance: -
d_gene: TRBD1
CDR3aa: CASSPGQLGNTEAFF
CDR3nt: TGTGCCAGCTCCCCGGGACAGCTAGGAAACACTGAAGCTTTCTTT

j_gene: TRBJ1-1
v_gene: TRBV10-3
len: 12
abundance: -
d_gene: -
CDR3aa: CAITGGGTEAFF
CDR3nt: TGTGCCATCACTGGGGGGGGCACTGAAGCTTTCTTT

j_gene: TRBJ1-5
v_gene: TRBV19
len: 15
abundance: -
d_gene: TRBD1
CDR3aa: CASTSTGRSNQPQHF
CDR3nt: TGTGCCAGTACCTCGACAGGGAGAAGCAATCAGCCCCAGCATTTT

j_gene: TRBJ2-7
v_gene: TRBV7-9
len: 15
abundance: once
d_gene: -
CDR3aa: CASSSGRGPNYEQYF
CDR3nt: TGTGCCAGCAGCTCCGGTAGGGGCCCTAACTACGAGCAGTACTTC

j_gene: TRBJ2-1
v_gene: TRBV19
len: 14
abundance: once
d_gene: -
CDR3aa: CASSIDRNYNEQFF
CDR3nt: TGTGCCAGTAGTATAGATAGAAATTACAATGAGCAGTTCTTC

j_gene: TRBJ1-6
v_gene: TRBV7-9
len: 14
abundance: -
d_gene: -
CDR3aa: CASSLGQQNSPLHF
CDR3nt: TGTGCCAGCAGCTTAGGACAGCAGAATTCACCCCTCCACTTT

j_gene: TRBJ2-1
v_gene: TRBV28
len: 16
abundance: -
d_gene: TRBD2
CDR3aa: CASSPTSGGSYNEQFF
CDR3nt: TGTGCCAGCAGTCCGACTAGCGGAGGCTCCTACAATGAGCAGTTCTTC

j_gene: TRBJ1-2
v_gene: TRBV7-8
len: 13
abundance: few
d_gene: TRBD1
CDR3aa: CASSLGTGWGYTF
CDR3nt: TGTGCCAGCAGCCTAGGGACAGGGTGGGGCTACACCTTC

j_gene: TRBJ1-1
v_gene: TRBV4-1
len: 14
abundance: once
d_gene: -
CDR3aa: CASSRRQAALEAFF
CDR3nt: TGCGCCAGCAGCCGACGACAGGCCGCGCTTGAAGCTTTCTTT

j_gene: TRBJ1-4
v_gene: TRBV9
len: 15
abundance: -
d_gene: -
CDR3aa: CASSVAPGRNEKLFF
CDR3nt: TGTGCCAGCAGCGTAGCCCCGGGGAGGAATGAAAAACTGTTTTTT

j_gene: TRBJ1-5
v_gene: TRBV2
len: 15
abundance: -
d_gene: -
CDR3aa: CASSASGRDLRAQHF
CDR3nt: TGTGCCAGCAGTGCCTCCGGGCGGGACCTAAGGGCCCAGCATTTT

j_gene: TRBJ2-7
v_gene: TRBV7-2
len: 13
abundance: -
d_gene: -
CDR3aa: CASSLARSYEQYF
CDR3nt: TGTGCCAGCAGCTTAGCCCGGTCCTACGAGCAGTACTTC

j_gene: TRBJ2-5
v_gene: TRBV7-6
len: 13
abundance: -
d_gene: -
CDR3aa: CASSWGGRETQYF
CDR3nt: TGTGCCAGCAGCTGGGGGGGGCGGGAGACCCAGTACTTC

j_gene: TRBJ2-5
v_gene: TRBV2
len: 11
abundance: -
d_gene: -
CDR3aa: CASSAGGNQYF
CDR3nt: TGTGCCAGCAGTGCAGGGGGGAACCAGTACTTC

j_gene: TRBJ1-1
v_gene: TRBV6-1
len: 12
abundance: -
d_gene: -
CDR3aa: CASSEQGTEAFF
CDR3nt: TGTGCCAGCAGTGAACAGGGCACTGAAGCTTTCTTT

j_gene: TRBJ2-7
v_gene: TRBV7-9
len: 14
abundance: -
d_gene: TRBD2
CDR3aa: CASGGGAASYEQYF
CDR3nt: TGTGCCAGCGGGGGGGGAGCGGCCTCCTACGAGCAGTACTTC

j_gene: TRBJ1-2
v_gene: TRBV25-1
len: 13
abundance: -
d_gene: TRBD1
CDR3aa: CASRSTGDYGYTF
CDR3nt: TGTGCCAGCAGGTCAACAGGGGACTATGGCTACACCTTC

j_gene: TRBJ1-1
v_gene: TRBV29-1
len: 11
abundance: -
d_gene: -
CDR3aa: CSAYQDTEAFF
CDR3nt: TGCAGCGCGTACCAGGACACTGAAGCTTTCTTT

j_gene: TRBJ2-7
v_gene: TRBV29-1
len: 13
abundance: -
d_gene: -
CDR3aa: CSVARREAYEQYF
CDR3nt: TGCAGCGTTGCACGGAGAGAAGCCTACGAGCAGTACTTC

j_gene: TRBJ2-5
v_gene: TRBV7-2
len: 14
abundance: -
d_gene: TRBD2
CDR3aa: CASSDAILAGAPYF
CDR3nt: TGTGCCAGCAGCGACGCTATACTAGCGGGGGCACCGTACTTC

j_gene: TRBJ1-2
v_gene: TRBV5-8
len: 16
abundance: -
d_gene: -
CDR3aa: CASSYIDSRLNYGYTF
CDR3nt: TGTGCCAGCAGCTATATTGACAGCCGCCTTAACTATGGCTACACCTTC

j_gene: TRBJ2-7
v_gene: TRBV25-1
len: 16
abundance: -
d_gene: TRBD2
CDR3aa: CASRGTSGSSSYEQYF
CDR3nt: TGTGCCAGCAGGGGGACTAGCGGGTCGAGCTCCTACGAGCAGTACTTC

j_gene: TRBJ2-1
v_gene: TRBV5-1
len: 14
abundance: few
d_gene: TRBD1
CDR3aa: CASSGGQVYNEQFF
CDR3nt: TGCGCCAGCAGCGGGGGACAGGTTTACAATGAGCAGTTCTTC

j_gene: TRBJ2-1
v_gene: TRBV11-1
len: 15
abundance: -
d_gene: TRBD2
CDR3aa: CASSLITSGGSEQFF
CDR3nt: TGTGCCAGCAGCTTAATAACTAGCGGGGGGTCTGAGCAGTTCTTC

j_gene: TRBJ2-1
v_gene: TRBV9
len: 14
abundance: -
d_gene: TRBD2
CDR3aa: CASSHSGGYNEQFF
CDR3nt: TGTGCCAGCAGCCACTCGGGGGGGTACAATGAGCAGTTCTTC

j_gene: TRBJ2-1
v_gene: TRBV5-6
len: 16
abundance: -
d_gene: -
CDR3aa: CASSLRPGDSNNEQFF
CDR3nt: TGTGCCAGCAGCTTGAGGCCCGGGGATTCGAACAATGAGCAGTTCTTC

j_gene: TRBJ1-1
v_gene: TRBV30
len: 13
abundance: -
d_gene: -
CDR3aa: CAWSSGRGGIAFF
CDR3nt: TGTGCCTGGAGCTCCGGACGCGGAGGGATAGCTTTCTTT

j_gene: TRBJ1-3
v_gene: TRBV29-1
len: 14
abundance: once
d_gene: -
CDR3aa: CSVEITGSGNTIYF
CDR3nt: TGCAGCGTTGAGATAACAGGGTCGGGAAACACCATATATTTT

j_gene: TRBJ2-7
v_gene: TRBV9
len: 15
abundance: -
d_gene: TRBD1
CDR3aa: CASSPPTGGWYEQYF
CDR3nt: TGTGCCAGCAGCCCTCCGACAGGGGGATGGTACGAGCAGTACTTC

j_gene: TRBJ1-1
v_gene: TRBV2
len: 16
abundance: -
d_gene: -
CDR3aa: CASSEFGGGIYTEAFF
CDR3nt: TGTGCCAGCAGTGAATTCGGGGGGGGGATTTACACTGAAGCTTTCTTT

j_gene: TRBJ2-5
v_gene: TRBV7-2
len: 17
abundance: -
d_gene: -
CDR3aa: CASSLFLGGAGQETQYF
CDR3nt: TGTGCCAGCAGCTTATTTTTGGGGGGGGCAGGGCAAGAGACCCAGTACTTC

j_gene: TRBJ1-5
v_gene: TRBV13
len: 15
abundance: once
d_gene: -
CDR3aa: CASSLRGIGNQPQHF
CDR3nt: TGTGCCAGCAGCTTAAGAGGTATTGGCAATCAGCCCCAGCATTTT

j_gene: TRBJ2-3
v_gene: TRBV19
len: 15
abundance: few
d_gene: TRBD2
CDR3aa: CASSIGGAGRDTQYF
CDR3nt: TGTGCCAGTAGTATAGGAGGAGCGGGGAGAGATACGCAGTATTTT

j_gene: TRBJ1-1
v_gene: TRBV6-6
len: 13
abundance: many
d_gene: -
CDR3aa: CASSYSGGQEAFF
CDR3nt: TGTGCCAGCAGTTACTCGGGGGGGCAGGAAGCTTTCTTT

j_gene: TRBJ2-1
v_gene: TRBV7-9
len: 17
abundance: -
d_gene: TRBD2
CDR3aa: CASSPPGLAGALNEQFF
CDR3nt: TGTGCCAGCAGCCCCCCCGGACTAGCGGGGGCCCTCAATGAGCAGTTCTTC

j_gene: TRBJ2-3
v_gene: TRBV5-1
len: 14
abundance: -
d_gene: -
CDR3aa: CASSIRPGEDTQYF
CDR3nt: TGCGCCAGCAGCATAAGGCCAGGGGAAGATACGCAGTATTTT

j_gene: TRBJ2-7
v_gene: TRBV5-1
len: 16
abundance: -
d_gene: -
CDR3aa: CASSLGDRRGEYEQYF
CDR3nt: TGCGCCAGCAGCTTAGGGGATCGGCGTGGGGAATACGAGCAGTACTTC

j_gene: TRBJ1-1
v_gene: TRBV5-5
len: 16
abundance: once
d_gene: TRBD1
CDR3aa: CASSARPLTGGTEAFF
CDR3nt: TGTGCCAGCAGCGCCCGACCCCTGACAGGGGGCACTGAAGCTTTCTTT

j_gene: TRBJ2-5
v_gene: TRBV7-2
len: 16
abundance: -
d_gene: TRBD2
CDR3aa: CASSLDVAGGFKTQYF
CDR3nt: TGTGCCAGCAGCTTAGATGTAGCGGGAGGGTTTAAGACCCAGTACTTC

j_gene: TRBJ2-1
v_gene: TRBV29-1
len: 15
abundance: once
d_gene: TRBD1
CDR3aa: CSVAPGQGAYNEQFF
CDR3nt: TGCAGCGTTGCGCCGGGACAGGGGGCATACAATGAGCAGTTCTTC

j_gene: TRBJ1-2
v_gene: TRBV15
len: 15
abundance: -
d_gene: -
CDR3aa: CATSSQDGANYGYTF
CDR3nt: TGTGCCACCAGCAGCCAGGACGGGGCTAACTATGGCTACACCTTC

j_gene: TRBJ1-4
v_gene: TRBV10-3
len: 15
abundance: -
d_gene: -
CDR3aa: CAISESGSYNEKLFF
CDR3nt: TGTGCCATCAGTGAGTCCGGTTCCTATAATGAAAAACTGTTTTTT

j_gene: TRBJ1-1
v_gene: TRBV9
len: 14
abundance: -
d_gene: -
CDR3aa: CASSPWGQNTEAFF
CDR3nt: TGTGCCAGCAGCCCGTGGGGACAGAACACTGAAGCTTTCTTT

j_gene: TRBJ1-2
v_gene: TRBV6-5
len: 15
abundance: -
d_gene: -
CDR3aa: CASSYSRRGGYGYTF
CDR3nt: TGTGCCAGCAGTTACTCGAGGCGGGGGGGCTATGGCTACACCTTC

j_gene: TRBJ1-1
v_gene: TRBV12-5
len: 17
abundance: -
d_gene: -
CDR3aa: CASGSLRQITGNTEAFF
CDR3nt: TGTGCTAGTGGTTCCCTTCGACAAATCACAGGGAACACTGAAGCTTTCTTT

j_gene: TRBJ1-5
v_gene: TRBV2
len: 17
abundance: few
d_gene: -
CDR3aa: CASSEGWGGGSNQPQHF
CDR3nt: TGTGCCAGCAGTGAAGGGTGGGGGGGCGGGAGCAATCAGCCCCAGCATTTT

j_gene: TRBJ2-1
v_gene: TRBV5-4
len: 13
abundance: few
d_gene: -
CDR3aa: CASSLVGANEQFF
CDR3nt: TGTGCCAGCAGCTTGGTAGGGGCGAATGAGCAGTTCTTC

j_gene: TRBJ2-5
v_gene: TRBV9
len: 14
abundance: -
d_gene: TRBD1
CDR3aa: CASSVQGVGETQYF
CDR3nt: TGTGCCAGCAGCGTTCAGGGGGTGGGGGAGACCCAGTACTTC

j_gene: TRBJ2-3
v_gene: TRBV9
len: 13
abundance: few
d_gene: -
CDR3aa: CASSVVSTDTQYF
CDR3nt: TGTGCCAGCAGCGTAGTAAGCACAGATACGCAGTATTTT

j_gene: TRBJ1-2
v_gene: TRBV30
len: 16
abundance: -
d_gene: -
CDR3aa: CAWSPIHSEGAYGYTF
CDR3nt: TGTGCCTGGAGTCCGATTCACTCGGAAGGGGCCTATGGCTACACCTTC

j_gene: TRBJ1-3
v_gene: TRBV4-2
len: 14
abundance: -
d_gene: TRBD1
CDR3aa: CASSQQTGTDTIYF
CDR3nt: TGTGCCAGCAGCCAGCAGACAGGGACCGACACCATATATTTT

j_gene: TRBJ2-1
v_gene: TRBV4-3
len: 15
abundance: -
d_gene: -
CDR3aa: CASSQEQGGYNEQFF
CDR3nt: TGCGCCAGCAGCCAAGAACAGGGTGGGTACAATGAGCAGTTCTTC

j_gene: TRBJ1-4
v_gene: TRBV27
len: 13
abundance: -
d_gene: -
CDR3aa: CASRLQGQEKLFF
CDR3nt: TGTGCCAGCCGCCTACAGGGTCAGGAAAAACTGTTTTTT

j_gene: TRBJ2-2
v_gene: TRBV11-3
len: 19
abundance: -
d_gene: TRBD1
CDR3aa: CASSSGEQGAMGNTGELFF
CDR3nt: TGTGCCAGCAGCTCAGGCGAACAGGGGGCTATGGGTAACACCGGGGAGCTGTTTTTT

j_gene: TRBJ2-5
v_gene: TRBV2
len: 12
abundance: -
d_gene: -
CDR3aa: CASSGGGETQYF
CDR3nt: TGTGCCAGCAGTGGGGGAGGAGAGACCCAGTACTTC

j_gene: TRBJ2-7
v_gene: TRBV6-6
len: 14
abundance: -
d_gene: TRBD2
CDR3aa: CASSPAGGPYEQYF
CDR3nt: TGTGCCAGCAGTCCCGCGGGGGGGCCCTACGAGCAGTACTTC

j_gene: TRBJ1-2
v_gene: TRBV7-9
len: 17
abundance: -
d_gene: -
CDR3aa: CASTFSGGGGLNYGYTF
CDR3nt: TGTGCCAGCACCTTTAGTGGGGGCGGGGGACTGAACTATGGCTACACCTTC